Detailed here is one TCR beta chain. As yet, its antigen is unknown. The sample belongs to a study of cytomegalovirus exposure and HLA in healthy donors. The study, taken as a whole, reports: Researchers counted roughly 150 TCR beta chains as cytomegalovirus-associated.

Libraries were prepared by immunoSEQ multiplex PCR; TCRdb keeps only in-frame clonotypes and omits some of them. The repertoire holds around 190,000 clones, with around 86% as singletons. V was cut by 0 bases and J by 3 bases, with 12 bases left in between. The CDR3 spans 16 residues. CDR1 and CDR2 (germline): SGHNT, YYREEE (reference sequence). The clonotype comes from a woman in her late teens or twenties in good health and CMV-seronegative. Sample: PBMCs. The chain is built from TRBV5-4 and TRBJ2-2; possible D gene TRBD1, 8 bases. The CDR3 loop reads CASSLAAGQDTGELFF. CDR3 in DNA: TGTGCCAGCAGCTTGGCAGCGGGACAGGACACCGGGGAGCTGTTTTTT.